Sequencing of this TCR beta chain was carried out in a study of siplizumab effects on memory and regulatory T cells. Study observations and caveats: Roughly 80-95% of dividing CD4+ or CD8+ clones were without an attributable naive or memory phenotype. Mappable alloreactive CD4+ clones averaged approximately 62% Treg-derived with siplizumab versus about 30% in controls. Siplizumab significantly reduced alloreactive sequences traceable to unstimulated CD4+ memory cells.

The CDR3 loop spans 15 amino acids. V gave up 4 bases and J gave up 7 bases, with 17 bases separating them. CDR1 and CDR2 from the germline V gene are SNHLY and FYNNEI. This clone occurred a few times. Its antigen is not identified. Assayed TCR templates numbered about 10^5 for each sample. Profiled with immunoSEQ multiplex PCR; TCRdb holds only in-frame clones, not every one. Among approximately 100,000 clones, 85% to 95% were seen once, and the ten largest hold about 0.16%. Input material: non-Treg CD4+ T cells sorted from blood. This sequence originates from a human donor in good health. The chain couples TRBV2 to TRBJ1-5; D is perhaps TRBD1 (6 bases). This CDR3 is CASSGENRVGQPQHF. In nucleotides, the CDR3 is TGTGCCAGCAGTGGAGAGAACAGGGTGGGCCAGCCCCAGCATTTT.